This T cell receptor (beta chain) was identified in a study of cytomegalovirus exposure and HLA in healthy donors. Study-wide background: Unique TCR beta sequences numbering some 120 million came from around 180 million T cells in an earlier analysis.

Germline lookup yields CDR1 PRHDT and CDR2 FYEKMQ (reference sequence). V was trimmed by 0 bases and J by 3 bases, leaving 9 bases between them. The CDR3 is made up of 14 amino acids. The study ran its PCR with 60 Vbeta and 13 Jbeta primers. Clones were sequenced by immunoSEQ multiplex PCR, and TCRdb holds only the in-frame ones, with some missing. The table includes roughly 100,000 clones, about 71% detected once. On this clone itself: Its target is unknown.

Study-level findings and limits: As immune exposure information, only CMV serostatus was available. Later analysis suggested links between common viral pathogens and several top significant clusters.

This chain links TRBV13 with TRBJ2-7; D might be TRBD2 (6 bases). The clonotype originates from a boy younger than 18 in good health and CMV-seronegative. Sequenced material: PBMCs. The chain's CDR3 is CASSLGGGFYEQYF. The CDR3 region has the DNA TGTGCCAGCAGCTTAGGGGGGGGTTTCTACGAGCAGTACTTC.